This TCR beta chain was sequenced in a study of T cell clonotyping in hematopoietic cell transplantation. As for the study in general: Recipient samples before transplant were obtained post-cytoreduction. The study's findings and limits: After transplant, recipient diversity fell while pathologically expanded clonotypes grew through day 180.

A note on this clone: Its antigen is unidentified.

Between the trimmed V and J ends, which lost 5 bases and 4 bases, there was a span of 20 bases. Germline lookup yields CDR1 SGHVS and CDR2 FQNEAQ. The length of the CDR3 is 16 residues. Time point: recipient sample about 28 days before transplant, after cytoreduction. This table comes from immunoSEQ multiplex PCR, and its TCRdb copy is limited to in-frame clones, with some not included. The repertoire consists of fewer than 25,000 clones, with approximately 87% occurring once and the leading ten covering about 3.7%. The source of this sequence is a young man with biphenotypic leukemia. Some clones in this sample may be carry-over from other donors' samples. Sequenced here: peripheral blood mononuclear cells, sampled before stem cell transplant. The chain has TRBV7-8 and TRBJ1-2; D remains ambiguous. This CDR3 reads CASSTSSEGSRYGYTF. The DNA for the CDR3 is TGTGCCAGCAGCACAAGTTCCGAGGGTTCACGCTATGGCTACACCTTC.